The 3 T cell receptor beta chains given below trace back to one sample, sequenced in a study of blood T cell repertoires in COVID-19. TCRdb's copy holds only in-frame clones and misses some; the assay was immunoSEQ multiplex PCR. The sample holds about 310,000 clones, 87% seen once. The sample comprised peripheral blood. These receptors all stem from a man in his forties or fifties with active or convalescent COVID-19.

A note on this clone: This sample also contains other DNA sequences that code for the same CDR3. The chain couples TRBV3-1 (or the pseudogene TRBV3-2) to TRBJ1-3; 7 bases line up with TRBD1. Germline V gene sequence: CDR1 LGHDT, CDR2 YNNKEL (reference sequence). The CDR3 runs 14 residues. With V trimmed by 3 bases and J by 4 bases, 3 bases remained unmatched. Here the CDR3 reads CASSQGQSGNTIYF. CDR3 nucleotides: TGTGCCAGCAGCCAGGGACAGTCCGGAAACACCATATATTTT.

The chain links TRBV7-9 to TRBJ1-2, with TRBD1 identical over 9 bases. Germline trimming cut 5 bases from V and 6 bases from J; bases unmatched to any gene: 4. This CDR3 region has 13 residues. Germline V lookup: CDR1 SEHNR, CDR2 FQNEAQ (reference sequence). The CDR3 is CASSTGQGNGYTF. The CDR3 DNA follows: TGTGCCAGCAGCACGGGACAGGGTAATGGCTACACCTTC.

The chain recombines TRBV7-2 with TRBJ2-5; D call uncertain. CDR3 length equals 13 residues. The germline V gene encodes CDR1 SGHTA and CDR2 FQGNSA. V was trimmed by 0 bases and J by 2 bases, leaving 4 bases between them. The CDR3 DNA reads TGTGCCAGCAGCTTAGCCACACAAGAGACCCAGTACTTC. Its protein product is CASSLATQETQYF.